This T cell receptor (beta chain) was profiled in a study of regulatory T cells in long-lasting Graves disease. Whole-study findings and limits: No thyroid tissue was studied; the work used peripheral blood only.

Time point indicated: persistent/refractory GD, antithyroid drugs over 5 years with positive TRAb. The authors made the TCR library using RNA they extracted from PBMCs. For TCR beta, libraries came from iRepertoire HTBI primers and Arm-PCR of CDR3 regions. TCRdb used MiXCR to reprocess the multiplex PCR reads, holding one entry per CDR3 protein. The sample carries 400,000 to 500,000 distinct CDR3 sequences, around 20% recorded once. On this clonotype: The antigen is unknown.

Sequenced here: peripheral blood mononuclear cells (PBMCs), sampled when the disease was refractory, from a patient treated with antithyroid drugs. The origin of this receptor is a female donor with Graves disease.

The CDR3 loop reads CASSAPGQYNEQFF. CDR3 nucleotide sequence: TGTGCCAGCAGTGCCCCGGGACAGTACAATGAGCAGTTCTTC. The chain joins TRBV28 to TRBJ2-1, with TRBD1 matching over 7 bases. J was trimmed by 4 bases and V by 5 bases; bases with no gene match: 5. The germline gives CDR1 MDHEN, CDR2 SYDVKM. CDR3 size: 14 residues.